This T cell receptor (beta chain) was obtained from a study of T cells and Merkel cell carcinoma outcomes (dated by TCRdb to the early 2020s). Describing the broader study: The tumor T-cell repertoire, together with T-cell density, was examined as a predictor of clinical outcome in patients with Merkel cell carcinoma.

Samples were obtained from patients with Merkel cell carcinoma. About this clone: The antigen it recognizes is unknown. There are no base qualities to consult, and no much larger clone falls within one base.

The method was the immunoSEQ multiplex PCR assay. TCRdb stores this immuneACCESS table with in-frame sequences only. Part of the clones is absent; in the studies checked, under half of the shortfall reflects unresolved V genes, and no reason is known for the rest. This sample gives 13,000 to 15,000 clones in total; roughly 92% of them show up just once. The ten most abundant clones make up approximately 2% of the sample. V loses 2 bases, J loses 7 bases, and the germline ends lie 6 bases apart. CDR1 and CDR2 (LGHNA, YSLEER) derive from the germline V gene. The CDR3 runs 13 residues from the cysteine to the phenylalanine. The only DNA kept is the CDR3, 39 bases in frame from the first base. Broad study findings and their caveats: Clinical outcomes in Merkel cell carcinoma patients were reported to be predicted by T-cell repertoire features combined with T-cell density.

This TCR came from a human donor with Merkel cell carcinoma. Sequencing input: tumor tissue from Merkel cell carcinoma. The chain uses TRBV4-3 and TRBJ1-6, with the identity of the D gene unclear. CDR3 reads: CASSQIANSPLHF. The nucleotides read TGCGCCAGCAGCCAAATTGCAAATTCACCCCTCCACTTT.